This T cell receptor beta chain was found in a study of blood T cells in healthy people across ages. Across the study: Researchers report that template switching captured about one barcoded beta molecule per two T cells. Whole-study findings and limits: Relative to aged donors, long-lived donors carried more naive CD4+ cells and displayed higher diversity. TCR beta diversity, measured per million T cells, fell in a roughly linear way with age.

Details on this clonotype: Its antigen is not known.

A second 7 to 11 cycle PCR used barcoded and J-beta primers. TCRdb fed the 5' RACE reads into MiXCR, producing one record per CDR3 protein. The sample lists 1,100,000 or so distinct CDR3 sequences, more than 35% occurring once. Trimming cost V 4 bases and J 5 bases, with 11 bases left between them. The germline V gene has CDR1 SQVTM and CDR2 ANQGSEA. The CDR3 loop spans 12 amino acids. The source is a woman aged 55-69 years in good health. The gene calls are TRBV29-1 and TRBJ2-5; D is perhaps TRBD1 (6 bases). The specimen was blood. CDR3 residues: CSVAGVFETQYF. The CDR3 DNA is TGCAGCGTTGCAGGGGTTTTCGAGACCCAGTACTTC.